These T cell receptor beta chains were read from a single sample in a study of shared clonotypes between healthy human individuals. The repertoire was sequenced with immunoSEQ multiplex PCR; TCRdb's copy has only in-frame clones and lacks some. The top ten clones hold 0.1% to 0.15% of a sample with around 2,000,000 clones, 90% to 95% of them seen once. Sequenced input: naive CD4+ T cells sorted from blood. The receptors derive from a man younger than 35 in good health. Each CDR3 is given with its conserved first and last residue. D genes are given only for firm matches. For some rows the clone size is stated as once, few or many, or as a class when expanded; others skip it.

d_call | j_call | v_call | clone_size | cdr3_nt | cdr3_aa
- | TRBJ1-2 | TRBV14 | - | TGTGCCAGCAGCCTACAGGGTTATGGTGGCTACACCTTC | CASSLQGYGGYTF
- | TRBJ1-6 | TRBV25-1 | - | TGTGCCAGCAGTGATTCGGGGGGGAATTCACCCCTCCACTTT | CASSDSGGNSPLHF
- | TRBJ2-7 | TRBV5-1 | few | TGCGCCAGCAGCTCCGGACTGAGCTACGAGCAGTACTTC | CASSSGLSYEQYF
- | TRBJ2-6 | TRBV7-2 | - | TGTGCCAGCAGCTTACTGGGGAGTGCCGGGGCCAACGTCCTGACTTTC | CASSLLGSAGANVLTF
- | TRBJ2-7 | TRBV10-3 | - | TGTGCCATCAGTGAGTCGCTACCTAACTACGAGCAGTACTTC | CAISESLPNYEQYF
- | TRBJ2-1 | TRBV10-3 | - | TGTGCCATCAGTGAGTCGGGGGGAAGTCCCTACAATGAGCAGTTCTTC | CAISESGGSPYNEQFF
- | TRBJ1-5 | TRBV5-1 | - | TGCGCCAGCAGCTTGGCCTGGACGAAATTACTCTATAGCAATCAGCCCCAGCATTTT | CASSLAWTKLLYSNQPQHF
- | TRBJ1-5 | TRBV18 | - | TGTGCCAGCTCACAACAGGGCAATCAGCCCCAGCATTTT | CASSQQGNQPQHF
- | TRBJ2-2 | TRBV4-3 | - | TGCGCCAGCAGCCAAGAACAGGCGGTCACCGGGGAGCTGTTTTTT | CASSQEQAVTGELFF
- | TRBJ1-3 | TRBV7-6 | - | TGTGCCAGCAGCCCCCGGACGGGGAGTAGCTCTGGAAACACCATATATTTT | CASSPRTGSSSGNTIYF
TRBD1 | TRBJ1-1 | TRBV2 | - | TGTGCCAGCAGGAGGGACAGTTTAAACACTGAAGCTTTCTTT | CASRRDSLNTEAFF
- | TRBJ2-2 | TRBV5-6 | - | TGTGCCAGCAGCTCGCGGTACACCGGGGAGCTGTTTTTT | CASSSRYTGELFF
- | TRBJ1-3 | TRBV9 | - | TGTGCCAGCAGCCCCCCCGGGACGGGAAACACCATATATTTT | CASSPPGTGNTIYF
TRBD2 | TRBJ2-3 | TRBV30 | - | TGTGCCTGGAGTGTAGCGGGGGCCACAGATACGCAGTATTTT | CAWSVAGATDTQYF
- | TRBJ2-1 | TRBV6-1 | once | TGTGCCAGCAGCCGAGGACTGTTGGACTACAATGAGCAGTTCTTC | CASSRGLLDYNEQFF
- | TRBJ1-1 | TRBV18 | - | TGTGCCAGCTCACCTGGGGGGAACACTGAAGCTTTCTTT | CASSPGGNTEAFF
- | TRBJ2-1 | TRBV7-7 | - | TGTGCTAGCAGTCTTTCCCCAGGGCTCGCGGAGCAGTTCTTC | CASSLSPGLAEQFF
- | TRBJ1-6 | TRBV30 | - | TGTGCCTGGAGACTCCCCACCGGAGGAAATTCACCCCTCCACTTT | CAWRLPTGGNSPLHF
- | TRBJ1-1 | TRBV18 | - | TGTGCCAGCTCACCAGGACATATGAACACTGAAGCTTTCTTT | CASSPGHMNTEAFF
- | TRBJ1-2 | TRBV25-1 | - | TGTGCCAGCAGTGAACCTGGGGCCTCCGGGGGCTACACCTTC | CASSEPGASGGYTF
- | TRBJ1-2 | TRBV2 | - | TGTGCCAGCAGTCCCGGGGGATCCTATGGCTACACCTTC | CASSPGGSYGYTF
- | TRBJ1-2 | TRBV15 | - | TGTGCCACCAGCAGAGATCCGGGGGTTTGGAACTATGGCTACACCTTC | CATSRDPGVWNYGYTF
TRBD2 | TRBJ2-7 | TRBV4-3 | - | TGCGCCAGCAGCGCGGGACTAGCGGGAGGCTACGAGCAGTACTTC | CASSAGLAGGYEQYF
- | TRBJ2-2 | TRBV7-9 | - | TGTGCCAGCAGCAGTTTGGGGGGTCCGAACACCGGGGAGCTGTTTTTT | CASSSLGGPNTGELFF
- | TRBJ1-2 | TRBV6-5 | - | TGTGCCAGCAGTTTTAGCGGGGGGAATGGTGGCTACACCTTC | CASSFSGGNGGYTF
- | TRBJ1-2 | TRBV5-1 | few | TGCGCCAGCAGCTTGGCGGGGGATTATGGCTACACCTTC | CASSLAGDYGYTF
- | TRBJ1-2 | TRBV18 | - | TGTGCCAGCTCACCCCGAGGGGGGCCCTATGGCTACACCTTC | CASSPRGGPYGYTF
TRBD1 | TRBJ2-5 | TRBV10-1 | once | TGCGCCAGCAGTCGGGACAGGGGTGGGACCCAGTACTTC | CASSRDRGGTQYF
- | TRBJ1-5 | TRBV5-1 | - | TGCGCCAGCAGCTTGGAGGTTTTGAGCAATCAGCCCCAGCATTTT | CASSLEVLSNQPQHF
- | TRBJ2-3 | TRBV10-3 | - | TGTGCCACACTGTCTCCGGGACTGGGCACAGATACGCAGTATTTT | CATLSPGLGTDTQYF
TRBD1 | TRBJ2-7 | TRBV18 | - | TGTGCCAGCTCCCCGACAGGGGAGTACGAGGAGCAGTACTTC | CASSPTGEYEEQYF
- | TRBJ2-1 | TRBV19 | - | TGTGCCAGTAGCCCCTGGAAGCAAAGCTCCTACAATGAGCAGTTCTTC | CASSPWKQSSYNEQFF
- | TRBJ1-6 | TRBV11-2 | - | TGTGCCAGCAGCTTAGACTTTTATAATTCACCCCTCCACTTT | CASSLDFYNSPLHF
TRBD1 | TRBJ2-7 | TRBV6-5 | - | TGTGCCAGCAGTTACTCTCGGACAGGGCCCTACGAGCAGTACTTC | CASSYSRTGPYEQYF
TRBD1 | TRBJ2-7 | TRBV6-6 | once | TGTGCCAGCAGTTACTCTCCGGGACAGAGCTCCTACGAGCAGTACTTC | CASSYSPGQSSYEQYF
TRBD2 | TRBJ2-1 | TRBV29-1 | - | TGCAGCGTTGAAGGTAGCGGGGGCCACAATGAGCAGTTCTTC | CSVEGSGGHNEQFF